This T cell receptor beta chain stems from a study of PD-L1 blockade in urothelial cancer. The wider study: Male sex and bladder-origin urothelial cancer were recorded for twenty-five of 29 patients.

Time point given: peripheral blood 6 weeks after treatment start. Spike-ins of synthetic TCR analog templates went into each PCR. Repertoires were generated with immunoSEQ multiplex PCR, while TCRdb's copy carries only in-frame clones and drops some. The data hold 20,000 to 25,000 clones, with less than 85% observed a single time. Germline V gene lookup returns CDR1 SGHTA and CDR2 FQGNSA. Trimming removed 5 bases from V and 4 bases from J; junction bases left unmatched: 4. CDR3 length: 14 residues. The J gene is TRBJ2-1, the V gene TRBV7-2, with 8 bases that match TRBD2. The receptor's source is a man in his 70s with urothelial cancer. The sequencing used PBMCs, collected around atezolizumab (anti-PD-L1) treatment. The CDR3 nucleotides are TGTGCCAGCAGCAGGCCTAGCGGGTACAATGAGCAGTTCTTC. Its protein is CASSRPSGYNEQFF.